What follows describes a single T cell receptor (beta chain). Its cognate antigen is unknown. TCR beta sequences were obtained from blood CD8+ and CD4+ T cells. Relapsing-remitting disease, either stable or active, was present in the multiple sclerosis controls, who were treatment-naive patients. RNA totalling 0.5 to 1 ug underwent reverse transcription with random hexamers. Amplification of TCR beta CDR3 was carried out by immunoSEQ multiplex PCR, which covered 54 Vbeta and 13 Jbeta segments. Each CDR3 protein is one row after TCRdb ran MiXCR on the immunoSEQ multiplex PCR reads. Among about 300,000 distinct CDR3 sequences listed, around 84% were seen once. The entry originates in a study of CD8 T cells in Susac syndrome. Study outcomes and limitations: Individuals included in the TCR sequencing and HLA analysis were acknowledged by the study to be relatively few in number.

Trimming left V 3 bases short and J 3 bases short, with 12 bases between. There are 14 residues in the CDR3. Germline V lookup: CDR1 SEHNR, CDR2 FQNEAQ (reference sequence). This sequence originates from a human donor with multiple sclerosis. This rearrangement joins TRBV7-9 to TRBJ2-7; D is uncertain. Specimen: CD8+ T cells from PBMCs. The CDR3 DNA sequence: TGTGCCAGCAGCTTTGACAAGGCTAGCTACGAGCAGTACTTC. Its protein is CASSFDKASYEQYF.